The 12 T cell receptor beta chains below all came from one sample that was sequenced in a study of shared T cell receptors in the human thymus. TCRdb's table, derived via immunoSEQ multiplex PCR, lists solely in-frame clones and lacks some. Here the sample spans under 850,000 clones, around 89% being singletons. Separately, the same data were catalogued under a study of human thymus T cells.

Sequencing was carried out using thymocytes. These receptors all come from a boy under two years old with a congenital heart defect.

The chain is built from TRBV6-4 and TRBJ2-3, with 7 bases lining up with TRBD1. Germline V CDR1 and CDR2: MRHNA, SNTAGT. With V trimmed by 6 bases and J by 6 bases, 12 bases remained unmatched. The CDR3 is 15 residues long. The CDR3 DNA sequence: TGTGCCAGCAGCGAAAACAGGGGCCGACATGATACGCAGTATTTT. It is translated as CASSENRGRHDTQYF.

J is TRBJ1-2 and V is TRBV30; 9 bases are a match to TRBD1. CDR3 length equals 14 residues. Germline assignment: CDR1 GTSNPN and CDR2 SVGIG (reference sequence). V gave up 4 bases and J gave up 1 base; unmatched junction bases: 4. The CDR3 spells CAWTGTGRNYGYTF. The CDR3 DNA reads as TGTGCCTGGACCGGGACAGGGCGTAACTATGGCTACACCTTC.

The V gene is TRBV5-1, the J gene TRBJ2-3; TRBD1 aligns across 9 bases. The CDR3 covers 14 residues. CDR1 SGHRS and CDR2 YFSETQ come from the germline V gene. The ends lost 7 bases at V and 5 bases at J; junction bases unmatched: 8. The CDR3 loop reads CASRTGGGVDTQYF. DNA of the CDR3: TGCGCCAGCCGAACAGGGGGCGGAGTAGATACGCAGTATTTT.

V and J are TRBV14 and TRBJ2-1, with TRBD2 matching 10 bases. The CDR3 is 16 residues long. The germline V gene has CDR1 SGHDN and CDR2 FVKESK. V lost 5 bases to trimming and J lost 5 bases; unmatched junction nucleotides: 9. The CDR3 spells CASSVRGGLADNEQFF. The CDR3 DNA follows: TGTGCCAGCAGCGTCAGGGGAGGACTAGCGGACAATGAGCAGTTCTTC.

The rearrangement links TRBV18 to TRBJ1-2; D might be TRBD1 (6 bases). Trimming removed 0 bases at V and 6 bases at J, with 8 bases between. The CDR3 consists of 13 residues. Germline loops: CDR1 KGHSH, CDR2 LQKENI. This CDR3 is CASSPPRTDGYTF. Here the CDR3 DNA reads TGTGCCAGCTCACCACCAAGGACAGATGGCTACACCTTC.

The V gene is TRBV5-1, the J gene TRBJ2-6; 12 bases are a match to TRBD2. Germline V lookup: CDR1 SGHRS, CDR2 YFSETQ. The J segment lost 0 bases and the V segment lost 4 bases, leaving 11 bases of the junction unmatched. The CDR3 has 20 residues. The CDR3 loop is CASSPWTSGTDLSGANVLTF. CDR3 DNA sequence: TGCGCCAGCAGCCCGTGGACTAGCGGGACTGACCTCTCTGGGGCCAACGTCCTGACTTTC. Variable domain in full (rest from reference TRBV5-1 and TRBJ2-6): KAGVTQTPRYLIKTRGQQVTLSCSPISGHRSVSWYQQTPGQGLQFLFEYFSETQRNKGNFPGRFSGRQFSNSRSEMNVSTLELGDSALYLCASSPWTSGTDLSGANVLTFGAGSRLTVL.

This chain uses TRBV6-5 with TRBJ1-1, with TRBD1 matching 7 bases. The CDR3 is made up of 12 amino acids. The ends lost 5 bases at V and 4 bases at J; junction bases unmatched: 1. In germline, CDR1 is MNHEY, CDR2 SVGAGI. As DNA, the CDR3 is TGTGCCAGCAGTCAGGGGGGCACTGAAGCTTTCTTT. The encoded protein is CASSQGGTEAFF.

This clone was seen just once. The genes are TRBV27 and TRBJ1-4; D is ambiguous. Trimming left V 2 bases short and J 6 bases short, with 13 bases between. The CDR3 has 15 amino acids. Germline CDR1 MNHEY, CDR2 SMNVEV (reference sequence). CDR3 loop: CASSLISERDEKLFF. The CDR3 DNA is TGTGCCAGCAGTTTAATATCCGAGAGAGATGAAAAACTGTTTTTT.

This rearrangement joins TRBV27 to TRBJ1-2; D perhaps matches TRBD1 (5 bases). Trimming pared 6 bases from V and 0 bases from J, leaving 17 bases between. Germline values: CDR1 MNHEY, CDR2 SMNVEV (reference sequence). The CDR3 runs 16 residues. CDR3 in amino acids: CASRKTGTGANYGYTF. CDR3 sequence (DNA): TGTGCCAGCAGAAAAACCGGGACGGGAGCTAACTATGGCTACACCTTC.

This sequence joins TRBV7-9 and TRBJ1-1, with D possibly TRBD1 on 6 matching bases. V lost 8 bases and J 3 bases, leaving 16 bases between the germline ends. Looked up from germline, CDR1 is SEHNR and CDR2 is FQNEAQ (reference sequence). The CDR3 has 14 amino acids. The CDR3 coding sequence is TGTGCCAGCCTTGTAGGGGGGGGGTACACTGAAGCTTTCTTT. Translating it yields CASLVGGGYTEAFF.

The rearrangement joins TRBV11-2 to TRBJ2-7, with D possibly being TRBD2 (5 bases). The CDR3 extends over 14 amino acids. V was pared by 0 bases and J by 1 base, with 7 bases between. Germline V CDR1 and CDR2: SGHAT, FQNNGV. The CDR3 reads CASSLDRGSYEQYF. CDR3 DNA sequence: TGTGCCAGCAGCTTAGATCGAGGGTCCTACGAGCAGTACTTC.

This rearrangement joins TRBV7-2 to TRBJ2-1; TRBD1 aligns across 7 bases. CDR1 and CDR2 from the germline V gene are SGHTA and FQGNSA. The CDR3 is made up of 16 amino acids. V lost 1 base and J lost 5; bases outside the gene matches: 8. CDR3 residues: CASSLGSGQENNEQFF. CDR3 DNA sequence: TGTGCCAGCAGCTTAGGTTCCGGACAGGAAAACAATGAGCAGTTCTTC.